Listed below are T cell receptor beta chains from one sample, sequenced in a study of T-cell reconstitution after alpha-beta-depleted transplantation in children. A single record per CDR3 protein comes from TCRdb applying MiXCR to the PCR reads. Counted here are 450,000 to 600,000 distinct CDR3 sequences, about 16% occurring once; the ten biggest clones make up over 3%. The sequenced sample was PBMCs from the stem cell graft donor, obtained from the stem cell graft. These receptors were obtained from a human donor who donated a stem cell graft to a child with acute lymphoblastic leukemia. Both conserved end residues are part of each CDR3. The D gene is left open where the match is weak. Clone size is shown for a subset of rows, as once, few, many or a class of expanded clone.

J gene	V gene	D gene	clone size	CDR3 DNA	CDR3 protein
TRBJ1-2	TRBV11-2	NA	few	TGTGCCAGCAGCCCCGCCGGGCCCGGTGGTGGCTACACCTTC	CASSPAGPGGGYTF
TRBJ1-1	TRBV6-2/TRBV6-3	NA	few	TGTGCCAGCAGTTTACAAGAAGGGTGGACTGAAGCTTTCTTT	CASSLQEGWTEAFF
TRBJ1-5	TRBV27	TRBD1	NA	TGTGCCAGCAGCCGGACAGGGTCGGGTCAGCCCCAGCATTTT	CASSRTGSGQPQHF
TRBJ1-2	TRBV5-1	NA	NA	TGCGCCAGCAGCCTACTTCACGACAGGAACAACTATGGCTACACCTTC	CASSLLHDRNNYGYTF
TRBJ1-2	TRBV24-1	NA	NA	TGTGCCACCAGTTCAGTGGTTGGCTACACCTTC	CATSSVVGYTF
TRBJ2-5	TRBV12-3/TRBV12-4	TRBD2	few	TGTGCCAGCAGCTCTGGGTGGGTCGCGGGAGGAGGGGAGACCCAGTACTTC	CASSSGWVAGGGETQYF
TRBJ2-5	TRBV6-1	NA	NA	TGTGCCAGCAGTGTCGACCCGGGTCGTATCCAAGAGACCCAGTACTTC	CASSVDPGRIQETQYF
TRBJ2-5	TRBV12-3/TRBV12-4	NA	NA	TGTGCCAGCAGATCCCATAGGGGACACGAGACCCAGTACTTC	CASRSHRGHETQYF
TRBJ2-3	TRBV9	TRBD1	NA	TGTGCCAGCAGCGTAGGGACAGGGAGGGATACGCAGTATTTT	CASSVGTGRDTQYF
TRBJ1-1	TRBV12-3/TRBV12-4	TRBD1	many	TGTGCCAGCAGGGACTGGGACAGGGTTGGGGCTTTCTTT	CASRDWDRVGAFF
TRBJ2-5	TRBV5-1	TRBD2	NA	TGCGCCAGCAGCGCGGCCGGGACTAGTCATCAAGAGACCCAGTACTTC	CASSAAGTSHQETQYF
TRBJ2-7	TRBV19	TRBD1	few	TGTGCCAGTAGTGTGTCCCGGGACAGTTATAACGAGCAGTACTTC	CASSVSRDSYNEQYF
TRBJ1-1	TRBV13	TRBD1	few	TGTGCCAGCAGCACCCTTACAGGGGCCAGGGGCACTGAAGCTTTCTTT	CASSTLTGARGTEAFF
TRBJ1-5	TRBV6-5	TRBD1	NA	TGTGCCAGCAGTTCTAAATCCGGGACAGGGTATAGCAATCAGCCCCAGCATTTT	CASSSKSGTGYSNQPQHF
TRBJ2-7	TRBV7-6	TRBD2	NA	TGTGCCAGCAGCTGGGGACTAGCGGGAGGCAACGAGCAGTACTTC	CASSWGLAGGNEQYF
TRBJ1-1	TRBV11-2	TRBD1	many	TGTGCCAGCAGCTCTAACCGGGACAGAGAAGCTTTCTTT	CASSSNRDREAFF
TRBJ2-7	TRBV18	NA	NA	TGTGCCAGCTCACCGAGAATTAGGGACGGATACGAGCAGTACTTC	CASSPRIRDGYEQYF
TRBJ2-7	TRBV5-1	NA	few	TGCGCCAGCAGCTGGGGCGGGACAACTACCTCCGAGCAGTACTTC	CASSWGGTTTSEQYF
TRBJ1-6	TRBV5-1	NA	NA	TGCGCCAGCAGCCCGGACCTAGGCTCTAATTCACCCCTCCACTTT	CASSPDLGSNSPLHF
TRBJ2-7	TRBV27	NA	few	TGTGCCAGTTCGGGTATGGCAGGGGAGGCCTACGAGCAGTACTTC	CASSGMAGEAYEQYF
TRBJ1-2	TRBV5-6	NA	NA	TGTGCCAGCAGCTTGTGGGAACCTAACTATGGCTACACCTTC	CASSLWEPNYGYTF
TRBJ2-3	TRBV5-1	NA	few	TGCGCCAGCAGCCAGCACACAGAACCTACTAGCACAGATACGCAGTATTTT	CASSQHTEPTSTDTQYF
TRBJ1-1	TRBV10-3	TRBD1	few	TGTGCCATCAGTGGGACAGGACGGAGGACTGAAGCTTTCTTT	CAISGTGRRTEAFF
TRBJ1-3	TRBV18	NA	NA	TGTGCCAGCTCACCCGCTAGGCTGAACTCTGGAAACACCATATATTTT	CASSPARLNSGNTIYF
TRBJ1-2	TRBV5-1	NA	few	TGCGCCAGCAGCTTAGATGACTGGGGCTACACCTTC	CASSLDDWGYTF
TRBJ2-5	TRBV7-9	NA	few	TGTGCCAGCAGTCCCCAATCCGGGCACCATCAAGAGACCCAGTACTTC	CASSPQSGHHQETQYF
TRBJ2-1	TRBV10-3	NA	few	TGTGCCATCACCCGCGGGGAGGTTTGGAACAATGAGCAGTTCTTC	CAITRGEVWNNEQFF
TRBJ1-5	TRBV12-3/TRBV12-4	NA	few	TGTGCCAGCAGTCTCCACGACTACTTGGGCAATCAGCCCCAGCATTTT	CASSLHDYLGNQPQHF
TRBJ2-7	TRBV20-1	TRBD1	few	TGCAGTGCCGAGGAAAGACAGGGGTTTTTATACGAGCAGTACTTC	CSAEERQGFLYEQYF
TRBJ2-5	TRBV4-1	NA	NA	TGCGCCAGCAGCCGAGACTACAGGGAAGAGACCCAGTACTTC	CASSRDYREETQYF
TRBJ2-7	TRBV29-1	NA	NA	TGCAGCGTTGAAGGTTGGCCAGGGGACGAGCAGTACTTC	CSVEGWPGDEQYF
TRBJ1-6	TRBV4-1	TRBD1	NA	TGCGCCAGCAGGCAGGGGACAGGGGGCTATTCACCCCTCCACTTT	CASRQGTGGYSPLHF
TRBJ1-1	TRBV6-5	NA	NA	TGTGCCAGCAGTTACCGGGCCGCCGAGTCGAACACTGAAGCTTTCTTT	CASSYRAAESNTEAFF
TRBJ1-3	TRBV6-1	NA	NA	TGTGCCAGCCCGGACAGTCACTCTGGAAACACCATATATTTT	CASPDSHSGNTIYF
TRBJ1-2	TRBV20-1	TRBD1	NA	TGCAGTGCTAACCGGGACAGGGACGGCTACACCTTC	CSANRDRDGYTF
TRBJ1-4	TRBV3-1	NA	few	TGTGCCAGCAGCCAGTCACAGGGAAGGGAAAAACTGTTTTTT	CASSQSQGREKLFF
TRBJ2-7	TRBV19	NA	NA	TGTGCCAGTAGTATAGTCGGCACCTCCGAGCAGTACTTC	CASSIVGTSEQYF
TRBJ1-2	TRBV12-3/TRBV12-4	NA	NA	TGTGCCAGCAGTTTAAGGCAACTAAGGGGTGGCTACACCTTC	CASSLRQLRGGYTF
TRBJ2-1	TRBV5-1	NA	NA	TGCGCCAGCAGCGGAGGTGAAAATGAGCAGTTCTTC	CASSGGENEQFF
TRBJ1-1	TRBV15	NA	few	TGTGCCACCAGCAGCCACGATGGGGGGAGCCCTGAAGCTTTCTTT	CATSSHDGGSPEAFF
TRBJ2-7	TRBV27	TRBD2	NA	TGTGCCAGCAGTTTATGGGTAGCGGGTCCCTACGAGCAGTACTTC	CASSLWVAGPYEQYF
TRBJ1-2	TRBV18	TRBD1	few	TGTGCCAGCTCACGCAACCGGGACAGGGAAGGCTACACCTTC	CASSRNRDREGYTF
TRBJ2-1	TRBV4-1	NA	NA	TGCGCCAGCAGCCGGAACCCTAGCGCCTACAATGAGCAGTTCTTC	CASSRNPSAYNEQFF
TRBJ2-3	TRBV29-1	NA	NA	TGCAGCGTTGATCAGGATCCTAGCACAGATACGCAGTATTTT	CSVDQDPSTDTQYF
TRBJ1-1	TRBV29-1	NA	NA	TGCAGCGTTATAGAGAACACTGAAGCTTTCTTT	CSVIENTEAFF
TRBJ2-5	TRBV15	TRBD2	few	TGTGCCACCAGCAGGCTGACTAGCGGGAGGCAAGAGACCCAGTACTTC	CATSRLTSGRQETQYF
TRBJ2-7	TRBV7-2	NA	NA	TGTGCCAGCAGGGAGGGACCTACCTACGAGCAGTACTTC	CASREGPTYEQYF
TRBJ1-1	TRBV5-1	TRBD1	few	TGCGCCAGCAGCTTACAGGGACAGGAAGTCACTGAAGCTTTCTTT	CASSLQGQEVTEAFF
TRBJ1-1	TRBV3-1	NA	NA	TGTGCCAGCAGCCCGCCTCGGATGGGAGGCACTGAAGCTTTCTTT	CASSPPRMGGTEAFF